Listed below are T cell receptor beta chains from one sample, sequenced in a study of cytomegalovirus exposure and HLA in healthy donors. Profiling relied on immunoSEQ multiplex PCR, and the TCRdb table lists in-frame clones only, not all of them. Here the sample spans around 150,000 clones, approximately 87% being singletons. The sample comprised PBMCs. The receptor set was obtained from a woman between 25 and 40 years old in good health and CMV-seronegative. Both conserved end residues are part of each CDR3. The D gene is left open where the match is weak. Clone size, where shown, is once, few, many, or a class for clones that have expanded.

size	V	D	J	DNA	CDR3
-	TRBV6-6	-	TRBJ1-5	TGTGCCAGCAGTTACCTCGGGTACAATCAGCCCCAGCATTTT	CASSYLGYNQPQHF
-	TRBV6-6	-	TRBJ1-5	TGTGCCAGCAGTACTACAGGGAGTCAGCCCCAGCATTTT	CASSTTGSQPQHF
once	TRBV10-3	TRBD2	TRBJ2-3	TGTGCCATCAGTGAGTCAGAAGGACTAGCGGGACCGGGAGATACGCAGTATTTT	CAISESEGLAGPGDTQYF
-	TRBV6-5	-	TRBJ1-2	TGTGCCAGCAGTTACTCCGGACAAGTCTATGGCTACACCTTC	CASSYSGQVYGYTF
-	TRBV5-1	-	TRBJ1-2	TGCGCCAGCAGCTTGGGTTCAGGGGTTGTCGATGGCTACACCTTC	CASSLGSGVVDGYTF
-	TRBV28	-	TRBJ1-2	TGTGCCAGCAGTCAAAACAGGGAGTATGGCTACACCTTC	CASSQNREYGYTF
-	TRBV28	TRBD2	TRBJ2-1	TGTGCCAGCAGCCTGCTTCTAGCGGGGGGGGGAAGCTCCTACAATGAGCAGTTCTTC	CASSLLLAGGGSSYNEQFF
-	TRBV10-2	-	TRBJ1-1	TGCGCCAGCAGTGAGCCGGGAGGCTTTGAAGCTTTCTTT	CASSEPGGFEAFF
once	TRBV18	-	TRBJ2-1	TGTGCCAGCTCCCCCCCCGGACAGCTTTTGGTTAATGAGCAGTTCTTC	CASSPPGQLLVNEQFF
-	TRBV7-6	TRBD1	TRBJ2-7	TGTGCCAGCAGCTCCCGGGACAGGGCCCCCTACGAGCAGTACTTC	CASSSRDRAPYEQYF
-	TRBV19	-	TRBJ2-7	TGTGCCAGTAGTATATCCGGGGGGCGGCCCTCCTACGAGCAGTACTTC	CASSISGGRPSYEQYF
-	TRBV5-1	TRBD2	TRBJ2-7	TGCGCCAGCAGCTTAACTAGCGGGGATATCTACGAGCAGTACTTC	CASSLTSGDIYEQYF
-	TRBV30	TRBD1	TRBJ1-4	TGTGCCTGGAACAGGGGGAATGAAAAACTGTTTTTT	CAWNRGNEKLFF
-	TRBV29-1	-	TRBJ2-7	TGCAGCGTTGGGCCCGACTCCTACGAGCAGTACTTC	CSVGPDSYEQYF
-	TRBV6-5	-	TRBJ1-5	TGTGCCAGCAGGGGAAGGGGCCCCAGGCAGCCCCAGCATTTT	CASRGRGPRQPQHF
-	TRBV28	-	TRBJ2-7	TGTGCCAGCAGTTTAGTGGCAGGGAGGCCTTTGGGAGAGCAGTACTTC	CASSLVAGRPLGEQYF
-	TRBV19	-	TRBJ1-2	TGTGCCAGTAGTCCACATGGGGCAGAGAACTATGGCTACACCTTC	CASSPHGAENYGYTF
-	TRBV29-1	-	TRBJ1-4	TGCAGCGTTGTGTTGGTGGGGAGTGAAAAACTGTTTTTT	CSVVLVGSEKLFF
-	TRBV28	TRBD2	TRBJ2-5	TGTGCCAGCAGTTTCGGCGTCGGGACTATAGAGACCCAGTACTTC	CASSFGVGTIETQYF
-	TRBV7-2	-	TRBJ2-2	TGTGCCAGCAGCTTATCCAGCGTAGTTTCCGGGGAGCTGTTTTTT	CASSLSSVVSGELFF
-	TRBV7-2	TRBD1	TRBJ2-1	TGTGCCAGCAGCTTGAGGGGGACAGGGGGCTTGAATGAGCAGTTCTTC	CASSLRGTGGLNEQFF
-	TRBV27	TRBD2	TRBJ2-7	TGTGCCAGCAGTTCCCTTCTAGCGGGGGCCCTCTACGAGCAGTACTTC	CASSSLLAGALYEQYF
-	TRBV5-4	-	TRBJ2-3	TGTGCCAGCACAAGGGGACTCTCTACAGATACGCAGTATTTT	CASTRGLSTDTQYF
-	TRBV7-3	TRBD1	TRBJ1-1	TGTGCCAGCAGCTTATTAGGTTGGACAGGGCCGAACACTGAAGCTTTCTTT	CASSLLGWTGPNTEAFF
few	TRBV4-3	-	TRBJ2-7	TGCGCCAGCAGCCAACAGGTGAGCTCCTACGAGCAGTACTTC	CASSQQVSSYEQYF
-	TRBV28	-	TRBJ2-7	TGTGCCAGCAGTTTAGTAGTGGGGGGGCTCCACGAGCAGTACTTC	CASSLVVGGLHEQYF
once	TRBV19	TRBD1	TRBJ1-2	TGTGCCAGTAGTAGCAGGGGGCGAGGTGGCTACACCTTC	CASSSRGRGGYTF
-	TRBV27	-	TRBJ1-1	TGTGCCAGTTGTGACCTGGGGGCCCGGGACACTGAAGCTTTCTTT	CASCDLGARDTEAFF
-	TRBV5-1	TRBD1	TRBJ1-1	TGCGCCAGCAGCTTGGGGCAGGGGGCTGAAGCTTTCTTT	CASSLGQGAEAFF
-	TRBV11-3	TRBD2	TRBJ2-3	TGTGCCAGCAGCTCAATCAGCGGGAGTGATACGCAGTATTTT	CASSSISGSDTQYF
-	TRBV4-3	TRBD1	TRBJ1-2	TGCGCCAGCAGCCAAGTTGGAGGGGGCGCGCAAAGGGGCTACACCTTC	CASSQVGGGAQRGYTF
-	TRBV19	-	TRBJ2-3	TGTGCCAGTACCCCCCAGGGTATCACAGATACGCAGTATTTT	CASTPQGITDTQYF
-	TRBV7-8	-	TRBJ1-3	TGTGCCAGCAGCTACCCCGCGGCCTCCTCTGGAAACACCATATATTTT	CASSYPAASSGNTIYF
-	TRBV5-1	TRBD1	TRBJ2-5	TGCGCCAGCAGCGGGACAGAAGAGACCCAGTACTTC	CASSGTEETQYF
few	TRBV4-1	TRBD1	TRBJ1-5	TGCGCCAGCAGTCCTGGGGACAGGGCCGGGAATCAGCCCCAGCATTTT	CASSPGDRAGNQPQHF
-	TRBV4-1	TRBD2	TRBJ2-7	TGCGCCAGCAGCCAAGCACTAGCGCGTACCTACGAGCAGTACTTC	CASSQALARTYEQYF
-	TRBV7-8	TRBD1	TRBJ2-3	TGTGCCAGCAGCTCTGGGACAGTCACAGATACGCAGTATTTT	CASSSGTVTDTQYF
once	TRBV2	-	TRBJ1-5	TGTGCCAGCAGTGAGGCCAGTAATAGCAATCAGCCCCAGCATTTT	CASSEASNSNQPQHF